This T cell receptor beta chain was documented in a study of cytomegalovirus exposure and HLA in healthy donors. A note on this clone: Its target is not known.

Study observations and caveats: Earlier analysis yielded a pattern in which most TCR beta V segments were productive about 90% or about 30% of the time. There were several of the most significant clusters that appeared linked to common viral pathogens in a later analysis.

The CDR3 extends over 14 amino acids. Trimming cost V 2 bases and J 2 bases, with 10 bases left between them. Looked up from germline, CDR1 is SNHLY and CDR2 is FYNNEI. The PCR contained 60 Vbeta and 13 Jbeta primers. The protocol was immunoSEQ multiplex PCR, while the TCRdb copy is restricted to in-frame clones and leaves out a portion. The table has roughly 120,000 clones, approximately 61% seen once. J is TRBJ2-7 and V is TRBV2, with a possible D match to TRBD1 (5 bases). What was sequenced was PBMCs. The TCR originated in a man aged 25-45 years in good health and CMV-seropositive. This CDR3 reads CASSEKTGPYEQYF. DNA for the CDR3: TGTGCCAGCAGTGAAAAAACAGGACCCTACGAGCAGTACTTC.